A selection of T cell receptor beta chains follows, all from one sample in a study of T-cell memory formation after mild COVID-19. TCRdb recomputed calls from the 5' RACE reads with MiXCR, one row per CDR3 protein. The data hold 280,000 or so distinct CDR3 sequences, with roughly 8.2% observed a single time. The sequencing sample was made of PBMCs or a T cell subset sorted from them (not recorded which). Every receptor here comes from a young man who had mild COVID-19 (a few samples of this study predate the infection). Cell type and time point are not known. The CDR3 runs from the conserved cysteine through the conserved F or W. A D gene is named only where the DNA matches it firmly. Clone size is stated in some rows and not others, as once, few, many or a class when expanded.

few	TRBV27	TRBD1	17	TRBJ2-1	CASSLTGVASPYNEQFF	TGTGCCAGCAGTTTAACAGGGGTTGCATCCCCATACAATGAGCAGTTCTTC
few	TRBV10-1	TRBD2	15	TRBJ2-1	CASSEASGGRNEQFF	TGCGCCAGCAGCGAAGCTAGCGGGGGGCGGAATGAGCAGTTCTTC
few	TRBV18	TRBD1	14	TRBJ1-5	CASSRQGGDQPQHF	TGTGCCAGCTCGAGACAGGGTGGGGATCAGCCCCAGCATTTT
few	TRBV5-1	.	14	TRBJ2-2	CASSARGLTGELFF	TGCGCCAGCAGCGCACGCGGGTTGACCGGGGAGCTGTTTTTT
few	TRBV20-1	.	14	TRBJ1-4	CSAYPGSINEKLFF	TGCAGTGCGTATCCCGGGTCCATTAATGAAAAACTGTTTTTT
many	TRBV27	.	14	TRBJ2-3	CASSFPGFTDTQYF	TGTGCCAGCAGTTTCCCGGGGTTCACAGATACGCAGTATTTT
few	TRBV7-2	.	12	TRBJ2-3	CASGQVGATQYF	TGTGCCAGCGGTCAAGTGGGTGCTACGCAGTATTTT
few	TRBV12-3/TRBV12-4	TRBD1	15	TRBJ2-7	CASSHRDSSSYEQYF	TGTGCCAGCAGTCACCGGGACAGCAGCTCCTACGAGCAGTACTTC
few	TRBV6-2/TRBV6-3	.	15	TRBJ1-1	CASSYKGQQNTEAFF	TGTGCCAGCAGTTATAAGGGACAACAGAACACTGAAGCTTTCTTT
few	TRBV9	.	14	TRBJ2-7	CASSPGLSSYEQYF	TGTGCCAGCAGCCCCGGGTTGAGCTCCTACGAGCAGTACTTC
many	TRBV6-6	.	15	TRBJ1-6	CASSYNDPGSSPLHF	TGTGCCAGCAGTTACAATGATCCAGGCTCTTCACCCCTCCACTTT
many	TRBV12-3/TRBV12-4	.	14	TRBJ2-4	CASSLGLEYNIQYF	TGTGCCAGCAGTTTGGGCCTCGAGTATAACATTCAGTACTTC
.	TRBV5-1	TRBD1	14	TRBJ2-1	CASSIRQGYNEQFF	TGCGCCAGCAGCATTCGACAGGGCTACAATGAGCAGTTCTTC
few	TRBV12-3/TRBV12-4	.	13	TRBJ2-7	CASSFSASYEQYF	TGTGCCAGCAGTTTCTCGGCCTCCTACGAGCAGTACTTC
many	TRBV6-5	.	13	TRBJ1-2	CASSRGSDYGYTF	TGTGCCAGCAGCCGGGGGTCGGACTATGGCTACACCTTC
.	TRBV12-3/TRBV12-4	.	12	TRBJ2-1	CATGSGYNEQFF	TGTGCCACCGGTTCGGGGTACAATGAGCAGTTCTTC
few	TRBV29-1	TRBD1	15	TRBJ2-7	CSVEDPTGEPYEQYF	TGCAGCGTTGAAGATCCGACAGGGGAACCCTACGAGCAGTACTTC
few	TRBV3-1	.	13	TRBJ2-5	CASSYGTPGTQYF	TGTGCCAGCAGCTATGGGACTCCGGGGACCCAGTACTTC
many	TRBV12-3/TRBV12-4	.	16	TRBJ2-5	CASSLGLAGAGETQYF	TGTGCCAGCAGTTTAGGGCTCGCGGGGGCGGGAGAGACCCAGTACTTC
few	TRBV5-1	TRBD2	15	TRBJ2-3	CASSLAGGPLDTQYF	TGCGCCAGCAGCTTGGCGGGGGGGCCGTTGGATACGCAGTATTTT
.	TRBV5-4	TRBD1	17	TRBJ2-1	CASSLGLPGQDSNEQFF	TGTGCCAGCAGCCTGGGGCTTCCGGGACAGGATAGTAATGAGCAGTTCTTC
.	TRBV3-1	TRBD2	18	TRBJ2-7	CASSQDFRLAGGSYEQYF	TGTGCCAGCAGCCAAGATTTTCGGCTAGCGGGGGGCTCCTACGAGCAGTACTTC
.	TRBV12-3/TRBV12-4	TRBD1	14	TRBJ1-2	CANLNWTGRDGYTF	TGTGCCAACCTAAATTGGACAGGGAGGGATGGCTACACCTTC
.	TRBV7-2	.	15	TRBJ2-6	CASSQTSSGANVLTF	TGTGCCAGCAGCCAGACGAGCTCTGGGGCCAACGTCCTGACTTTC
.	TRBV7-2	.	13	TRBJ2-7	CASSLDSYYEQYF	TGTGCCAGCAGCTTAGATTCATACTACGAGCAGTACTTC
.	TRBV5-6	.	13	TRBJ1-5	CASSVGANQPQHF	TGTGCCAGCAGCGTCGGGGCTAATCAGCCCCAGCATTTT
.	TRBV3-1	TRBD1	14	TRBJ1-1	CASSFFTGETEAFF	TGTGCCAGCAGCTTTTTCACAGGGGAAACTGAAGCTTTCTTT
few	TRBV12-5	.	12	TRBJ2-2	CASVWHTGELFF	TGTGCTAGTGTTTGGCACACCGGGGAGCTGTTTTTT
.	TRBV2	TRBD1	15	TRBJ1-5	CASSEDRGSNQPQHF	TGTGCCAGCAGTGAAGACAGGGGGAGCAATCAGCCCCAGCATTTT
few	TRBV7-2	.	17	TRBJ1-3	CASSLVGGPSSGNTIYF	TGTGCCAGCAGCTTAGTGGGGGGGCCTAGCTCTGGAAACACCATATATTTT
.	TRBV7-2	.	14	TRBJ2-1	CASSPGIGIDEQFF	TGTGCCAGCAGCCCCGGGATCGGGATCGACGAGCAGTTCTTC
.	TRBV7-8	.	13	TRBJ2-3	CASSFSARDTQYF	TGTGCCAGCAGCTTTAGCGCCCGAGATACGCAGTATTTT
many	TRBV12-3/TRBV12-4	.	17	TRBJ1-5	CASSPTRGRVGNQPQHF	TGTGCCAGCAGTCCGACCAGGGGCAGGGTGGGCAATCAGCCCCAGCATTTT
few	TRBV14	TRBD2	14	TRBJ2-7	CASSQVMPGGEQYF	TGTGCCAGCAGCCAAGTGATGCCGGGGGGCGAGCAGTACTTC
few	TRBV5-1	TRBD2	16	TRBJ2-5	CASSPQPTSGQETQYF	TGCGCCAGCAGCCCGCAGCCTACTAGCGGACAAGAGACCCAGTACTTC
.	TRBV20-1	.	15	TRBJ2-1	CSAQTGELSYNEQFF	TGCAGTGCCCAGACTGGGGAGTTATCCTACAATGAGCAGTTCTTC
few	TRBV5-1	.	15	TRBJ1-4	CASSPRGGGNEKLFF	TGCGCCAGCAGCCCCCGGGGAGGCGGTAATGAAAAACTGTTTTTT
few	TRBV2	.	14	TRBJ2-5	CASSEVIAGETQYF	TGTGCCAGCAGTGAAGTAATAGCTGGGGAGACCCAGTACTTC
few	TRBV5-6	.	16	TRBJ1-1	CASSLALHRMNTEAFF	TGTGCCAGCAGCTTGGCCTTACACCGCATGAACACTGAAGCTTTCTTT
few	TRBV20-1	.	14	TRBJ2-2	CSAWTRLRTGELFF	TGCAGTGCTTGGACCAGACTTCGAACCGGGGAGCTGTTTTTT
.	TRBV5-6	TRBD1	14	TRBJ1-6	CASTFRTGTSPLHF	TGTGCCAGCACCTTCCGGACAGGTACCTCACCCCTCCACTTT
.	TRBV6-5	TRBD1	14	TRBJ2-7	CASSRDSSITEQYF	TGTGCCAGCAGTCGGGACAGCTCCATAACTGAGCAGTACTTC
few	TRBV7-9	.	14	TRBJ2-7	CASSLGVSSYEQYF	TGTGCCAGCAGCTTAGGTGTCTCGTCCTACGAGCAGTACTTC
few	TRBV12-3/TRBV12-4	.	14	TRBJ2-7	CASSLVDRSYEQYF	TGTGCCAGCAGTTTAGTCGACAGATCCTACGAGCAGTACTTC
many	TRBV5-1	.	15	TRBJ2-2	CASSFSGSNTGELFF	TGCGCCAGCAGCTTCTCTGGCTCGAACACCGGGGAGCTGTTTTTT
few	TRBV6-1	.	13	TRBJ1-2	CASRLTANYGYTF	TGTGCCAGCCGCCTGACAGCCAACTATGGCTACACCTTC
few	TRBV9	TRBD1	15	TRBJ1-1	CASSVKGQPNTEAFF	TGTGCCAGCAGCGTAAAGGGACAGCCGAACACTGAAGCTTTCTTT
many	TRBV12-3/TRBV12-4	.	11	TRBJ2-1	CASSLGNEQFF	TGTGCCAGCAGCTTGGGCAATGAGCAGTTCTTC